These 7 T cell receptor beta chains originate from one sample sequenced in a study of blood T cells in healthy people across ages (dated by TCRdb to between 2015 and 2016). To prepare the library, 5' RACE was applied. Sequenced on an Illumina HiSeq 2500. The second PCR ran for roughly 7 to 11 cycles and used a J-beta primer mix along with a sample-barcoded 5' primer. TCRdb's own reprocessing of the public reads used fastp at Q25 and MiXCR and kept productive beta chains. Identical CDR3 protein sequences are pooled into one entry, listed with their most common genes and DNA. This sample comprises about 730,000 distinct CDR3 sequences, more than 40% of them detected only once. The top ten clonotypes cover around a fifth of the sample. Sequences were obtained from blood. Receptors were obtained from a woman aged 55-70 years in good health.

This chain joins TRBV5-1 and TRBJ2-5, with TRBD2 matching 9 bases. J was trimmed by 5 bases and V by 4 bases; bases with no gene match: 6. Germline CDR1 SGHRS, CDR2 YFSETQ. This CDR3 comprises 14 residues. CDR3: CASSTGTSTETQYF. In DNA form, the CDR3 reads TGCGCCAGCAGCACTGGGACTAGCACGGAGACCCAGTACTTC.

A single count supports this clonotype. Just one base apart from a much larger clone, this may be a read error. The rearrangement links TRBV29-1 to TRBJ2-1; 9 bases map to TRBD1. With V trimmed by 7 bases and J by 5 bases, 12 bases remained unmatched. This CDR3 is 15 amino acids long. In germline, CDR1 is SQVTM, CDR2 ANQGSEA. The CDR3 bases are TGCAGCGCTGTAGGAGGGACAGGGTCCCACAATGAGCAGTTCTTC. This codes for CSAVGGTGSHNEQFF.

The chain recombines TRBV7-8 with TRBJ1-4; 12 positions match TRBD1. With V trimmed by 2 bases and J by 7 bases, 14 bases remained unmatched. This CDR3 has 19 amino acids. CDR1 is SGHVS and CDR2 is FQNEAQ in the germline V gene. CDR3 nucleotides: TGTGCCAGCAGCTTAATGGTCGCCGGGACAGGGGGCTCAGGTGAAAAACTGTTTTTT. Translating it yields CASSLMVAGTGGSGEKLFF.

This chain joins TRBV28 and TRBJ2-3; 12 bases fit TRBD2. V was clipped by 8 bases and J by 2 bases; unmatched bases: 8. Germline V gene lookup returns CDR1 MDHEN and CDR2 SYDVKM. The CDR3 totals 16 residues. The CDR3 protein is CASGQLAGGNTDTQYF. CDR3 in DNA: TGTGCCAGCGGACAACTAGCGGGAGGTAACACAGATACGCAGTATTTT.

The chain combines TRBV6-1 with TRBJ1-1, with 7 bases that match TRBD1. The V segment lost 6 bases and the J segment 1 base; nucleotides outside the gene matches: 11. The CDR3 is made up of 16 amino acids. Per the germline V gene, CDR1 is MNHNS and CDR2 is SASEGT. The CDR3 DNA is TGTGCCAGCAGCGAGGACAGGACCATTTCGAACACTGAAGCTTTCTTT. This translates into CASSEDRTISNTEAFF.

This clonotype was counted a few times. This chain uses TRBV5-1 with TRBJ2-3; possibly TRBD1 for D (6 bases). The V gene lost 4 bases and the J gene lost 2 bases, with 11 bases spanning the gap. Germline CDR1 reads SGHRS; CDR2 reads YFSETQ. The CDR3 is 14 amino acids. The chain's CDR3 is CASSGTGPTDTQYF. The CDR3 DNA is TGCGCCAGCAGCGGAACAGGGCCCACAGATACGCAGTATTTT.

The chain carries TRBV10-3 and TRBJ2-1, with D possibly being TRBD1 (5 bases). The CDR3 consists of 15 residues. V lost 4 bases to trimming and J lost 0 bases, with 10 bases between them. CDR1 and CDR2 from the germline V gene are ENHRY and SYGVKD. The CDR3 loop reads CAISGGTTSYNEQFF. The CDR3 DNA reads as TGTGCCATCAGTGGGGGCACCACCTCCTACAATGAGCAGTTCTTC.